These 7 T cell receptor beta chains were sequenced from one sample in a study of T cells after yellow fever vaccination. A single record per CDR3 protein comes from TCRdb applying MiXCR to the 5' RACE reads. The sample records 60,000 to 85,000 distinct CDR3 sequences, over 6.5% being singletons. The sample in question was CD8+ T cells sorted from PBMCs, obtained 45 days after the first yellow fever vaccination. These receptors all stem from a man younger than 35 who received the YFV17D yellow fever vaccine.

This clonotype was recorded many times. V gene TRBV6-5 combines with J gene TRBJ2-5; tentatively, D is TRBD2 (6 bases). V gave up 6 bases and J gave up 0 bases, with 8 bases separating them. The CDR3 runs 13 residues. CDR1 is MNHEY and CDR2 is SVGAGI in the germline V gene. CDR3: CASSLAYQETQYF. In DNA, the CDR3 is TGTGCCAGCAGCCTAGCGTACCAAGAGACCCAGTACTTC.

This clonotype was detected only a few times. V usage is TRBV28 and J usage is TRBJ1-6, with D perhaps TRBD1 (5 bases). Trimming shortened V by 7 bases and J by 7 bases, and 17 bases separated the two germline ends. CDR1 and CDR2 from the germline V gene are MDHEN and SYDVKM. The CDR3 extends over 15 amino acids. This CDR3 reads CASTPEGRVNSPLHF. The DNA of the CDR3 is TGTGCCAGCACCCCGGAAGGCAGGGTGAATTCACCCCTCCACTTT.

This clonotype occurred many times. V gene TRBV10-2 combines with J gene TRBJ1-5, with a weak D call TRBD1 (5 bases). The V end lost 2 bases, the J end lost 11 bases, and 10 bases lay between the germline ends. CDR3 size: 12 residues. Germline V gives CDR1 WSHSY, CDR2 SAAADI. The CDR3 protein is CASSEPGFAQHF. Written as DNA, the CDR3 is TGCGCCAGCAGTGAGCCAGGGTTTGCCCAGCATTTT.

The chain combines TRBV15 with TRBJ1-5; D not certain. The CDR3 runs 14 residues. V was shortened by 1 base and J by 1 base, with 5 bases between the two germline ends. The germline CDR1 and CDR2 sequences are LNHNV and YYDKDF (reference sequence). Here the CDR3 DNA reads TGTGCCACCAGCAGAGTGGGAAGCAATCAGCCCCAGCATTTT. Its protein is CATSRVGSNQPQHF.

This clonotype was seen many times. The CDR3 sequence is CSVQASDTQYF. The CDR3 nucleotides read TGCAGCGTTCAGGCCTCAGATACGCAGTATTTT. The rearrangement joins TRBV29-1 to TRBJ2-3; D is ambiguous. V lost 5 bases to trimming and J lost 4 bases, with 7 bases between them. The CDR3 is made up of 11 amino acids. Germline assignment: CDR1 SQVTM and CDR2 ANQGSEA.

This clonotype was detected ten times or more. CDR3 sequence: CATSDGYSTDTQYF. In nucleotides, the CDR3 is TGTGCCACCAGTGACGGGTATAGCACAGATACGCAGTATTTT. The V gene is TRBV24-1, the J gene TRBJ2-3, with no clear D. The CDR3 length is 14 residues. Germline V gene sequence: CDR1 KGHDR, CDR2 SFDVKD. V lost 4 bases, J lost 0 bases, and 7 bases lay in between.

This clonotype has ten or more counts. The V gene is TRBV7-2, the J gene TRBJ2-4; D gene unclear. Trimming cost V 1 base and J 8 bases, with 15 bases left between them. Germline assignment: CDR1 SGHTA and CDR2 FQGNSA. The CDR3 covers 15 residues. CDR3 coding DNA: TGTGCCAGCAGCTTAGGTCGAGTTTTGAGTGACATTCAGTACTTC. The encoded protein is CASSLGRVLSDIQYF.